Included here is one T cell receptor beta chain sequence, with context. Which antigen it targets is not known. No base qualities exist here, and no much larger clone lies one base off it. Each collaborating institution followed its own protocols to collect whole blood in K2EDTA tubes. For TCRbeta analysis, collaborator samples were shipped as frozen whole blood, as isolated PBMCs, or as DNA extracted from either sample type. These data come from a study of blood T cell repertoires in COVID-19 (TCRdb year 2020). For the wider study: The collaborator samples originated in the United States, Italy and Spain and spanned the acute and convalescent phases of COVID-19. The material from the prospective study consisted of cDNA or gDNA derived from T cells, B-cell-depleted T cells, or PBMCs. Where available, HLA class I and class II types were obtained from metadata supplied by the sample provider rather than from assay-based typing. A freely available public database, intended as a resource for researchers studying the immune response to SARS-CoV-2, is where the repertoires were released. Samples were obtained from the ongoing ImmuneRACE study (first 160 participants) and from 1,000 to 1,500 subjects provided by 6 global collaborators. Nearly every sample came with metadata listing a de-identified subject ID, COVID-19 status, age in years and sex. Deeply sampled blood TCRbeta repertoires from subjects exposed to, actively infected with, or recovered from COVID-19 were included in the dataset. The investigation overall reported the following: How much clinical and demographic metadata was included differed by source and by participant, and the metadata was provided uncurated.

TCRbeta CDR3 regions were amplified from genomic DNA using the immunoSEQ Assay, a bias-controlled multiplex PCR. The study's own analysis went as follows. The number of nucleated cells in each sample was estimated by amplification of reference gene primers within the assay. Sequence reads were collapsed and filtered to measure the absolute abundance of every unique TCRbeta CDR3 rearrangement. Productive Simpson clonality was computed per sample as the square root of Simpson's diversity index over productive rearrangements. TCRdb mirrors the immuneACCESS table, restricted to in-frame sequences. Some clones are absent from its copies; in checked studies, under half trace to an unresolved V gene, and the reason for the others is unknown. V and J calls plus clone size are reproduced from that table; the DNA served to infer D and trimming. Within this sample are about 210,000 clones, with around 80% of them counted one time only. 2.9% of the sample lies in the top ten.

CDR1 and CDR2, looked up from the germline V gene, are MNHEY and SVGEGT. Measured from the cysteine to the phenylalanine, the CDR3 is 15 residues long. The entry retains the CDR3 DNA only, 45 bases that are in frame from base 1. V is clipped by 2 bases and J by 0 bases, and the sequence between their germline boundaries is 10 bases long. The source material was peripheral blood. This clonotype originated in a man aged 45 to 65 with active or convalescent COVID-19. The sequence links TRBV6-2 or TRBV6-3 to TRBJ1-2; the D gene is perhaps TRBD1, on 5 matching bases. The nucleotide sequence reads TGTGCCAGCAGTTACGACAGCCGAACTAACTATGGCTACACCTTC. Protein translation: CASSYDSRTNYGYTF.